These T cell receptor beta chains were read from a single sample in a study of blood T cell repertoires in COVID-19. The protocol was immunoSEQ multiplex PCR, while the TCRdb copy is restricted to in-frame clones and leaves out a portion. Among about 130,000 clones, approximately 90% were seen once, and the ten largest hold 1% to 1.5%. The material sequenced was peripheral blood. These receptors originate from a woman aged 80 or over with acute or convalescent COVID-19. CDR3s include the opening cysteine and the closing phenylalanine or tryptophan. The order of the fields is D gene, clone size, V gene, J gene, CDR3 DNA, CDR3 protein. A D gene is named only where the DNA matches it firmly. Part of the rows lack a size; the others show once, few, many or a class for expanded clones.

d_call: .; clone_size: once; v_call: TRBV19; j_call: TRBJ1-6; cdr3_nt: TGTGCCAGTACCATTAACTCTTCACCCCTCCACTTT; cdr3_aa: CASTINSSPLHF
d_call: TRBD2; clone_size: .; v_call: TRBV28; j_call: TRBJ2-1; cdr3_nt: TGTGCCAGCAGCCTTATGGGGTGGGGAGCGGGGTCCTACAATGAGCAGTTCTTC; cdr3_aa: CASSLMGWGAGSYNEQFF
d_call: .; clone_size: .; v_call: TRBV3-1/TRBV3-2; j_call: TRBJ1-4; cdr3_nt: TGTGCCAGCAGACAGGCAACTAATGAAAAACTGTTTTTT; cdr3_aa: CASRQATNEKLFF
d_call: .; clone_size: .; v_call: TRBV5-4; j_call: TRBJ2-5; cdr3_nt: TGTGCCAGCAGCTTGCACAAAGAAGAGACCCAGTACTTC; cdr3_aa: CASSLHKEETQYF
d_call: .; clone_size: .; v_call: TRBV25-1; j_call: TRBJ2-7; cdr3_nt: TGTGCCAGCAGTGAACAGGGGAGTTTCCACGAGCAGTACTTC; cdr3_aa: CASSEQGSFHEQYF
d_call: TRBD1; clone_size: few; v_call: TRBV4-1; j_call: TRBJ2-7; cdr3_nt: TGCGCCAGCAGCCAAGTTGGCTCAGGGGGCCTCCACGAGCAGTACTTC; cdr3_aa: CASSQVGSGGLHEQYF
d_call: .; clone_size: .; v_call: TRBV10-3; j_call: TRBJ1-5; cdr3_nt: TGTGCCATCAGAGACAGGTACAGTCAGCCCCAGCATTTT; cdr3_aa: CAIRDRYSQPQHF
d_call: TRBD1; clone_size: .; v_call: TRBV5-4; j_call: TRBJ2-3; cdr3_nt: TGTGCCAGCAGCCTGCGACAGGGGCCAAGCACAGATACGCAGTATTTT; cdr3_aa: CASSLRQGPSTDTQYF
d_call: TRBD1; clone_size: .; v_call: TRBV5-4; j_call: TRBJ2-5; cdr3_nt: TGTGCCAGCAGCTTGTCCCGGGACAGCCAAGAGACCCAGTACTTC; cdr3_aa: CASSLSRDSQETQYF
d_call: TRBD2; clone_size: .; v_call: TRBV19; j_call: TRBJ2-7; cdr3_nt: TGTGCCAGTAGTGGCGGGACTAGCGCGAGTCCTAGCTCCTACGAGCAGTACTTC; cdr3_aa: CASSGGTSASPSSYEQYF
d_call: TRBD2; clone_size: .; v_call: TRBV9; j_call: TRBJ2-1; cdr3_nt: TGTGCCAGCAGCGTAGAGGCTGGCGGGAGGTTCTTGAATGAGCAGTTCTTC; cdr3_aa: CASSVEAGGRFLNEQFF
d_call: .; clone_size: .; v_call: TRBV6-1; j_call: TRBJ1-2; cdr3_nt: TGTGCCAGCAGTGAAACTGGGCCAAGGGGCTATGGCTACACCTTC; cdr3_aa: CASSETGPRGYGYTF
d_call: .; clone_size: .; v_call: TRBV7-9; j_call: TRBJ1-1; cdr3_nt: TGTGCCAGCAGCCCCGCCAGGCCCGAAGCTTTCTTT; cdr3_aa: CASSPARPEAFF
d_call: .; clone_size: .; v_call: TRBV4-1; j_call: TRBJ2-3; cdr3_nt: TGCGCCAGCAGCCAACAACGGGTCCGCACAGATACGCAGTATTTT; cdr3_aa: CASSQQRVRTDTQYF
d_call: TRBD2; clone_size: .; v_call: TRBV5-4; j_call: TRBJ2-7; cdr3_nt: TGTGCCAGCAGCTTGGAGATGGTAGCGGGAGGCGAGCAGTACTTC; cdr3_aa: CASSLEMVAGGEQYF
d_call: .; clone_size: .; v_call: TRBV6-5; j_call: TRBJ2-6; cdr3_nt: TGTGCCAGCAGTTACGGTTTGAGATCTGGGGCCAACGTCCTGACTTTC; cdr3_aa: CASSYGLRSGANVLTF
d_call: .; clone_size: .; v_call: TRBV9; j_call: TRBJ2-3; cdr3_nt: TGTGCCAGCAGCGTACTTAGTTTGGCAGATACGCAGTATTTT; cdr3_aa: CASSVLSLADTQYF
d_call: TRBD1; clone_size: .; v_call: TRBV6-6; j_call: TRBJ1-6; cdr3_nt: TGTGCCAGCTCGGCAGGGGGGTTCTATAATTCACCCCTCCACTTT; cdr3_aa: CASSAGGFYNSPLHF
d_call: .; clone_size: .; v_call: TRBV5-1; j_call: TRBJ2-7; cdr3_nt: TGCGCCAGCAGCCTACAGGTAGGGAACTACGAGCAGTACTTC; cdr3_aa: CASSLQVGNYEQYF
d_call: TRBD1; clone_size: once; v_call: TRBV11-2; j_call: TRBJ2-7; cdr3_nt: TGTGCCAGCAGCTCCCACCGGGACAGACCTTTCTACGAGCAGTACTTC; cdr3_aa: CASSSHRDRPFYEQYF
d_call: TRBD2; clone_size: once; v_call: TRBV14; j_call: TRBJ2-3; cdr3_nt: TGTGCCAGCAGCCCGCTGAGACTAGCCAGCACAGATACGCAGTATTTT; cdr3_aa: CASSPLRLASTDTQYF
d_call: .; clone_size: .; v_call: TRBV15; j_call: TRBJ2-5; cdr3_nt: TGTGCCACCAGCAGAGATGTGGGGCGGATGGAGACCCAGTACTTC; cdr3_aa: CATSRDVGRMETQYF
d_call: TRBD1; clone_size: .; v_call: TRBV19; j_call: TRBJ1-1; cdr3_nt: TGTGCCAGTAGTATCTCACAGGGGGCGAACACTGAAGCTTTCTTT; cdr3_aa: CASSISQGANTEAFF
d_call: .; clone_size: .; v_call: TRBV18; j_call: TRBJ1-2; cdr3_nt: TGTGCCAGCTCACCGGGTACCAGGTATGGCTACACCTTC; cdr3_aa: CASSPGTRYGYTF
d_call: TRBD1; clone_size: few; v_call: TRBV5-1; j_call: TRBJ1-2; cdr3_nt: TGCGCCAGCAGCGCGCCTGACAGGGGGCGAATTGGCTACACCTTC; cdr3_aa: CASSAPDRGRIGYTF
d_call: .; clone_size: .; v_call: TRBV27; j_call: TRBJ1-1; cdr3_nt: TGTGCCAGCAGTCTAGGTGGGGGCGCTGAAGCTTTCTTT; cdr3_aa: CASSLGGGAEAFF
d_call: TRBD1; clone_size: .; v_call: TRBV5-5; j_call: TRBJ1-6; cdr3_nt: TGTGCCAGCAGCGCGCCGGGACAGTATAATTCACCCCTCCACTTT; cdr3_aa: CASSAPGQYNSPLHF
d_call: .; clone_size: .; v_call: TRBV27; j_call: TRBJ1-5; cdr3_nt: TGTAGGGACATCGCTAGCAATCAGCCCCAGCATTTT; cdr3_aa: CRDIASNQPQHF
d_call: .; clone_size: few; v_call: TRBV6-5; j_call: TRBJ1-5; cdr3_nt: TGTGCCAGCCGCCCCTCGGGGTATGGCAATCAGCCCCAGCATTTT; cdr3_aa: CASRPSGYGNQPQHF
d_call: .; clone_size: .; v_call: TRBV5-1; j_call: TRBJ1-4; cdr3_nt: TGCGCCAGCAGCTCAGGGATTTCTGCAACTAATGAAAAACTGTTTTTT; cdr3_aa: CASSSGISATNEKLFF
d_call: TRBD1; clone_size: .; v_call: TRBV6-2/TRBV6-3; j_call: TRBJ2-1; cdr3_nt: TGTGCCAGCAGTCCCTCCGGGACAGGGTTGAATGAGCAGTTCTTC; cdr3_aa: CASSPSGTGLNEQFF
d_call: .; clone_size: .; v_call: TRBV14; j_call: TRBJ2-3; cdr3_nt: TGTGCCAGCAGCTTACAGGGTTCAGATACGCAGTATTTT; cdr3_aa: CASSLQGSDTQYF
d_call: .; clone_size: few; v_call: TRBV18; j_call: TRBJ1-2; cdr3_nt: TGTGCCAGCTCACCTGGACAGCCTACCTATGGCTACACCTTC; cdr3_aa: CASSPGQPTYGYTF
d_call: .; clone_size: .; v_call: TRBV6-5; j_call: TRBJ2-7; cdr3_nt: TGTGCCAGCAGGACTGCCTACGAGCAGTACTTC; cdr3_aa: CASRTAYEQYF
d_call: .; clone_size: .; v_call: TRBV2; j_call: TRBJ2-1; cdr3_nt: TGTGCCAGCAGGTCGATAGCTGAGGAGCAGTTCTTC; cdr3_aa: CASRSIAEEQFF
d_call: .; clone_size: .; v_call: TRBV19; j_call: TRBJ1-2; cdr3_nt: TGTGCCAGTAGTATTTCCACAGGGCGTAACTATGGCTACACCTTC; cdr3_aa: CASSISTGRNYGYTF
d_call: .; clone_size: .; v_call: TRBV3-1/TRBV3-2; j_call: TRBJ1-4; cdr3_nt: TGTGCCAGCAGCCAACAGCAGGTCGTTAATGAAAAACTGTTTTTT; cdr3_aa: CASSQQQVVNEKLFF
d_call: TRBD1; clone_size: .; v_call: TRBV29-1; j_call: TRBJ1-2; cdr3_nt: TGCAGCGCTCAACACCCTACAGGGGGCTATGGCTACACCTTC; cdr3_aa: CSAQHPTGGYGYTF
d_call: .; clone_size: few; v_call: TRBV28; j_call: TRBJ2-5; cdr3_nt: TGTGCCAGCCAAAAGATGTCTAGCGAGGAAACCCAGTACTTC; cdr3_aa: CASQKMSSEETQYF
d_call: TRBD1; clone_size: .; v_call: TRBV4-1; j_call: TRBJ1-2; cdr3_nt: TGCGCCAGCAGCCAGCCGGGACAGGGGGCGGGAGGCTACACCTTC; cdr3_aa: CASSQPGQGAGGYTF